The clone carrying this TCR beta chain appeared once. The data belong to a study of CD8 T cells in Susac syndrome. This CDR3 has 13 residues. Germline assignment: CDR1 MNHNY and CDR2 SVGAGI (reference sequence). The trim removed 7 bases at V and 3 bases at J, leaving 6 bases unmatched. After extraction with the RNeasy kit, roughly 0.45 to 1 ug of the RNA was reverse transcribed using random hexamers. MiXCR, run by TCRdb on the immunoSEQ multiplex PCR reads, gives a single entry per CDR3 protein. The sample yields about 200,000 distinct CDR3 sequences, 85% to 95% seen once. The genes are TRBV6-6 and TRBJ2-7, with 7 bases aligning to TRBD1. The TCR was taken from a human donor in good health. Sample: CD4+ T cells from PBMCs. CDR3 loop: CASKQGQIYEQYV. Written as DNA, the CDR3 is TGTGCCAGCAAACAGGGACAGATCTACGAGCAGTACGTC.